This is a list of T cell receptor beta chains from one sample in a study of blood T cells in healthy people across ages. TCRdb reprocessed the 5' RACE reads with MiXCR, giving one entry per CDR3 protein. The sample has some 900,000 distinct CDR3 sequences, 48% seen once; the top ten hold roughly 13%. The sample consisted of blood. The receptors originated from a man in his thirties or forties in good health. CDR3s include the opening cysteine and the closing phenylalanine or tryptophan. Each record gives: clone size, V gene, D gene, J gene, CDR3 protein, CDR3 DNA. D genes are given only for firm matches. The size field is filled for only some rows; it gives once, few, many or a size class.

>few|TRBV20-1|-|TRBJ1-5
CSARKDNSNQPQHF
TGCAGTGCTAGAAAGGACAACAGCAATCAGCCCCAGCATTTT
>-|TRBV13|-|TRBJ2-7
CASSLYPAGTREQYF
TGTGCCAGCAGCTTATATCCAGCGGGGACACGCGAGCAGTACTTC
>-|TRBV14|-|TRBJ2-1
CASSQGMPGMVYNEQFF
TGTGCCAGCAGCCAAGGCATGCCAGGGATGGTCTACAATGAGCAGTTCTTC
>-|TRBV7-9|TRBD2|TRBJ2-3
CASSSLTSGERADTQYF
TGTGCCAGCAGCTCCCTTACTAGCGGGGAGAGGGCAGATACGCAGTATTTT
>-|TRBV5-1|TRBD2|TRBJ2-3
CASSQTSGADTQYF
TGCGCCAGCAGCCAGACTAGCGGGGCAGATACGCAGTATTTT
>-|TRBV9|TRBD1|TRBJ1-1
CASDRVGTEAFF
TGTGCCAGCGACAGGGTAGGCACTGAAGCTTTCTTT
>-|TRBV20-1|-|TRBJ1-3
CSADKTGNTIYF
TGCAGTGCTGACAAGACTGGAAACACCATATATTTT
>-|TRBV15|-|TRBJ2-7
CATSRDRNGDEQYF
TGTGCCACCAGCAGAGATCGAAATGGCGACGAGCAGTACTTC
>-|TRBV6-1|-|TRBJ2-1
CASSDWIYNEQFF
TGTGCCAGCAGTGACTGGATTTACAATGAGCAGTTCTTC
>-|TRBV7-2|TRBD1|TRBJ2-7
CASSPYGDSSYEQYF
TGTGCCAGCAGCCCCTACGGGGACAGCTCCTACGAGCAGTACTTC
>-|TRBV25-1|-|TRBJ1-2
CASSEPGRINYGYTF
TGTGCCAGCAGTGAACCGGGACGGATTAACTATGGCTACACCTTC
>-|TRBV5-1|-|TRBJ1-5
CASSPSLRGSNQPQHF
TGCGCCAGCAGCCCCTCTTTGCGGGGAAGCAATCAGCCCCAGCATTTT
>few|TRBV7-2|TRBD2|TRBJ2-7
CASSLMLAAYEQYF
TGTGCCAGCAGCTTAATGCTAGCGGCCTACGAGCAGTACTTC
>few|TRBV3-1|-|TRBJ1-5
CASSQADGNQPQHF
TGTGCCAGCAGCCAAGCCGACGGTAATCAGCCCCAGCATTTT
>-|TRBV7-9|-|TRBJ2-5
CASSLVSPGQYF
TGTGCCAGCAGCTTAGTGAGCCCCGGGCAGTACTTC
>many|TRBV6-1|-|TRBJ2-6
CASSAQGSGANVLTF
TGTGCCAGCAGTGCACAGGGCTCTGGGGCCAACGTCCTGACTTTC
>-|TRBV11-2|-|TRBJ2-7
CASSLAGGVSGEQYF
TGTGCCAGCAGCTTAGCAGGCGGTGTTTCCGGCGAGCAGTACTTC
>-|TRBV4-2|-|TRBJ1-1
CASSQVEGVKTEAFF
TGTGCCAGCAGCCAAGTAGAAGGTGTTAAGACTGAAGCTTTCTTT
>-|TRBV6-5|-|TRBJ2-4
CPSSSPGQGRNIQYF
TGTCCCAGCAGTAGCCCGGGGCAGGGGCGAAACATTCAGTACTTC
>-|TRBV6-5|-|TRBJ2-7
CASSYRQGRTYEQYF
TGTGCCAGCAGTTACCGGCAGGGGCGAACCTACGAGCAGTACTTC
>-|TRBV2|-|TRBJ2-1
CASVWYNEQFF
TGTGCCAGTGTCTGGTACAATGAGCAGTTCTTC
>once|TRBV12-5|TRBD2|TRBJ2-7
CASGLDPGGLISYEQYF
TGTGCTAGTGGTTTGGATCCCGGGGGGTTGATTTCCTACGAGCAGTACTTC
>-|TRBV7-9|-|TRBJ1-1
CASSLGGVHTEAFF
TGTGCCAGCAGCTTAGGCGGGGTGCACACTGAAGCTTTCTTT
>-|TRBV5-1|-|TRBJ2-2
CASSLLGEMDTGELFF
TGCGCCAGCAGCTTGTTGGGGGAAATGGACACCGGGGAGCTGTTTTTT
>few|TRBV16|-|TRBJ1-1
CASSQFRRENTEAFF
TGTGCCAGCAGCCAATTTCGCAGGGAGAACACTGAAGCTTTCTTT
>-|TRBV6-1|-|TRBJ2-1
CASGGGGINEQFF
TGTGCCAGCGGCGGAGGGGGAATAAATGAGCAGTTCTTC
>-|TRBV7-2|-|TRBJ2-6
CASSFQGPGANVLTF
TGTGCCAGCAGCTTCCAAGGACCCGGGGCCAACGTCCTGACTTTC
>-|TRBV20-1|TRBD1|TRBJ2-3
CSAKPGTGDTDTQYF
TGCAGTGCGAAACCCGGGACAGGGGATACAGATACGCAGTATTTT
>many|TRBV5-4|TRBD2|TRBJ2-3
CASSSGGASTDTQYF
TGTGCCAGCAGCTCCGGGGGGGCTAGCACAGATACGCAGTATTTT
>-|TRBV6-2/TRBV6-3|-|TRBJ2-5
CASSLPTSQGGETQYF
TGTGCCAGCAGTTTGCCCACTTCCCAGGGAGGCGAGACCCAGTACTTC
>-|TRBV29-1|TRBD2|TRBJ2-7
CSVVGGGSNEQYF
TGCAGCGTTGTGGGCGGGGGGAGTAACGAGCAGTACTTC
>-|TRBV6-5|TRBD1|TRBJ1-6
CASSYADRAASPLHF
TGTGCCAGCAGTTACGCGGACAGGGCCGCCAGCCCCCTCCACTTT
>-|TRBV6-5|-|TRBJ1-2
CASTGGGYGYTF
TGTGCCAGCACTGGGGGTGGCTATGGCTACACCTTC
>-|TRBV6-1|-|TRBJ1-1
CASIPDRQNTEAFF
TGTGCCAGCATCCCAGACAGACAGAACACTGAAGCTTTCTTT
>-|TRBV2|-|TRBJ2-5
CASNTRRKQETQYF
TGTGCCAGCAACACGAGGCGGAAACAAGAGACCCAGTACTTC
>-|TRBV20-1|-|TRBJ2-1
CSARASLGYNEQFF
TGCAGTGCTCGGGCCAGCTTGGGTTACAATGAGCAGTTCTTC
>-|TRBV5-1|TRBD2|TRBJ2-1
CASSGGASGGHNEQFF
TGCGCCAGCAGCGGCGGCGCTAGCGGGGGGCACAATGAGCAGTTCTTC
>-|TRBV15|-|TRBJ2-1
CATSRDQGDETQFF
TGTGCCACCAGCAGAGATCAAGGGGACGAGACCCAGTTCTTC
>once|TRBV20-1|-|TRBJ1-5
CSARDGYRVSNQPQHF
TGCAGTGCTAGAGATGGGTACAGGGTAAGCAATCAGCCCCAGCATTTT
>-|TRBV7-9|-|TRBJ2-2
CASPIGADNTGELFF
TGTGCCAGCCCGATAGGGGCGGATAACACCGGGGAGCTGTTTTTT
>-|TRBV20-1|-|TRBJ1-5
CSAREGRSNQPQHF
TGCAGTGCTAGAGAGGGCCGGAGCAATCAGCCCCAGCATTTT